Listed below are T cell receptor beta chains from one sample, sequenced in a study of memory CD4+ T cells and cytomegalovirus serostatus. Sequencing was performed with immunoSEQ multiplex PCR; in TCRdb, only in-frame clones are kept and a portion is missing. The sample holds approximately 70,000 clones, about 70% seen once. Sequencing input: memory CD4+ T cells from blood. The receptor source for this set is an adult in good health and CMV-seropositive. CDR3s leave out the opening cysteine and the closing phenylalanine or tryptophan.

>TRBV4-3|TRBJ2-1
ASSLTGVYNEQF
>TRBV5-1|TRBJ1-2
ASSLEGQGDYGYT
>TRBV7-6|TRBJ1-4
ASSLAGPAGEKLF
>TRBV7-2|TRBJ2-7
ASSFGRVGTSIYEQY
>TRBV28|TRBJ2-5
ASSVRVETQY
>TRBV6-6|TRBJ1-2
ASSSSALQSNYGYT
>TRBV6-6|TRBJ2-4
ASISGGENIQY
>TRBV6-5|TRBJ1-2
ASNEGGVGGYT
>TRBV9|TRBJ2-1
ASSDLPGQGFGDEQF
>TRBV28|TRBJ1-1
ASSFMKIAEAF
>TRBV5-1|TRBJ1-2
ASSLGDNYGYT
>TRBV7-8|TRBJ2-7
ASSLASGRMGEQY
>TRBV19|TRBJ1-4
ASSADSYNEKLF
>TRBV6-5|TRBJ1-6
ASRMGREYNSPLH
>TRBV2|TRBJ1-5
ASSPGQFNQPQH
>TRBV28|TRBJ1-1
ASSPEVNTEAF
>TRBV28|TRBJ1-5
ASSRRDRASPVDRPQH
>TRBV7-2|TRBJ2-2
ASSLTSGRVITGELF
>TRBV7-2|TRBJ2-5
ASSRVAAQETQY
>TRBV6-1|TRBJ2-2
ASSEAIFANTGELF
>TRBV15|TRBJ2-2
ATSPERPGATGELF
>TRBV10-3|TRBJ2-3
AISDQVFTDTQY
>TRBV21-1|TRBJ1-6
ASSSDSHNSPLH
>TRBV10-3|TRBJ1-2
AINQGNYGYT
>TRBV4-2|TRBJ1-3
ASSQDRGQGDSNTIY
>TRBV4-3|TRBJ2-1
ASSQEYYHNEQF
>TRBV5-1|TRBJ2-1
ASSPEGLSSYNEQF
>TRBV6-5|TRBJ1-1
ASSRMNTEAF
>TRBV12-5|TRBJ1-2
ASGLTGLGYT
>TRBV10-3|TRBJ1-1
AGAGRENTEAF
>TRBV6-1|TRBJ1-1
ASSPQGGWDTEAF
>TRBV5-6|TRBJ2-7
ASSALDRDTYEQY
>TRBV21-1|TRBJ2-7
ASSRRTVKPYEQY
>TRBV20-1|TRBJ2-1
SAAALNEQF
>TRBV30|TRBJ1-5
AWSVGDNQPQH
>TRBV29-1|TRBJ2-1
SVGLESSYNEQF
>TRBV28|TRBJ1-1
ASSLRTGDTEAF
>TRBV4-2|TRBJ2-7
ASSQGVARDSAYGQY
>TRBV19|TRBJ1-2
ASSIDYRVDGYT
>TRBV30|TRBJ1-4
AWSFVTSSEKLF
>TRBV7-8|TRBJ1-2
ASSPNRGRYGYT
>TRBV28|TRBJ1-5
ASRLRLRGGNQPQH
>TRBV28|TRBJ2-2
ASSPSGTGELF
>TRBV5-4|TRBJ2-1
ASSLGPQNNEQF
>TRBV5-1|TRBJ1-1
ASSFLDGNTEAF
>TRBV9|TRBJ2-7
ASGAGTGSFFEQY